These 27 T cell receptor beta chains came from one sample sequenced in a study of blood T cell repertoires in COVID-19. The method was immunoSEQ multiplex PCR; TCRdb's version includes in-frame clones alone and lacks a portion of them. The sample shows around 80,000 clones, 80% of them seen only once. Source material: peripheral blood. Receptors were obtained from a man aged 50-60 years with COVID-19, enrolled during active disease.

The chain couples TRBV7-3 to TRBJ2-2; 11 bases map to TRBD2. Trimming at V came to 2 bases and at J to 7 bases, leaving 6 bases not matched to a gene. The CDR3 spans 16 residues. Germline V CDR1 and CDR2: SGHTA, FQGTGA. CDR3 DNA: TGTGCCAGCAGCTTAGGGACTAGCGGTTTAGGCGGGGAGCTGTTTTTT. It yields the protein CASSLGTSGLGGELFF.

The rearrangement uses TRBV3-1 (or the pseudogene TRBV3-2) and TRBJ2-7; D may be TRBD2 (5 bases). The CDR3 runs to 14 residues. V was pared by 4 bases and J by 2 bases, with 12 bases between. Germline CDR1 LGHDT, CDR2 YNNKEL (reference sequence). DNA of the CDR3: TGTGCCAGCAGCCCTAAAACCGGGGCCTACGAGCAGTACTTC. Amino acid sequence: CASSPKTGAYEQYF.

This clone came up a few times. This chain connects TRBV6-2 or TRBV6-3 to TRBJ1-4; possible D gene TRBD1, 5 bases. Looked up from germline, CDR1 is MNHEY and CDR2 is SVGEGT. This CDR3 is 15 amino acids long. Trimming removed 2 bases at V and 5 bases at J, with 12 bases between. The CDR3 nucleotides read TGTGCCAGCAGTTACGGAGGGGCCGGGAATGAAAAACTGTTTTTT. Protein: CASSYGGAGNEKLFF.

This chain connects TRBV11-1 to TRBJ1-5; D uncertain. The length of the CDR3 is 13 residues. Germline CDR1 and CDR2: SGHAT and FQDESV (reference sequence). Trimming removed 1 base at V and 5 bases at J, with 6 bases between. CDR3 in amino acids: CASSLGSDQPQHF. The CDR3, as DNA: TGTGCCAGCAGCTTAGGGTCGGATCAGCCCCAGCATTTT.

The gene calls are TRBV4-3 and TRBJ2-7; D not certain. The CDR3 spans 14 residues. V was pared by 4 bases and J by 3 bases, with 13 bases between. Germline assignment: CDR1 LGHNA and CDR2 YSLEER. The CDR3 reads CASSPSADYYEQYF. The CDR3 DNA sequence: TGCGCCAGCAGCCCCTCCGCGGATTACTACGAGCAGTACTTC.

A single count supports this clone. V is TRBV7-2 and J is TRBJ2-7; D gene uncertain. Trimming removed 2 bases from V and 5 bases from J, with 7 bases in between. This CDR3 region has 12 residues. Germline loops: CDR1 SGHTA, CDR2 FQGNSA. In nucleotides, the CDR3 is TGTGCCAGCAGCTTAAGAGGTAACGAGCAGTACTTC. Translating it yields CASSLRGNEQYF.

The chain employs TRBV2 and TRBJ2-3; D ambiguous. V lost 3 bases and J lost 0, with 13 bases in between. The germline CDR1 and CDR2 sequences are SNHLY and FYNNEI. This CDR3 is 16 amino acids long. CDR3: CASSESRPPSTDTQYF. CDR3 nucleotide sequence: TGTGCCAGCAGTGAGTCGCGGCCACCTAGCACAGATACGCAGTATTTT.

This clone showed up just a few times. V usage is TRBV5-6 and J usage is TRBJ2-5; 15 bases line up with TRBD2. The V and J ends lost 1 base and 3 bases, in that order; junction bases with no gene match: 4. Germline-derived CDR1 and CDR2 are SGHDT and YYEEEE. The CDR3 spans 17 residues. The CDR3 here is CASSLRGLAGGEETQYF. The CDR3 DNA reads TGTGCCAGCAGCTTGAGGGGACTAGCGGGAGGAGAAGAGACCCAGTACTTC.

The rearrangement links TRBV9 to TRBJ1-2; the D gene is possibly TRBD1 (5 bases). There are 13 residues in the CDR3. The V end lost 4 bases, the J end lost 8 bases, and 15 bases lay between the germline ends. Germline V gene sequence: CDR1 SGDLS, CDR2 YYNGEE. This CDR3 is CASSLGGVGGYTF. The CDR3 DNA is TGTGCCAGCAGCCTTGGGGGGGTTGGCGGCTACACCTTC.

The V call is TRBV11-3, the J call TRBJ2-2; 9 bases agree with TRBD2. Trimming removed 6 bases from V and 5 bases from J; junction bases left unmatched: 10. The CDR3 length is 16 residues. Looked up from germline, CDR1 is SGHNT and CDR2 is YENEEA. In nucleotides, the CDR3 is TGTGCCAGCAGTTTTGGCGGGAGGGCCGAGACCGGGGAGCTGTTTTTT. This translates into CASSFGGRAETGELFF.

This sequence joins TRBV6-5 and TRBJ1-1; D is possibly TRBD1 (6 bases). The V end was cut by 7 bases, the J end by 7 bases, with 19 bases between. Germline-derived CDR1 and CDR2 are MNHEY and SVGAGI. CDR3 length equals 14 residues. CDR3 protein: CASTALMVRGEAFF. The DNA for the CDR3 is TGTGCCAGCACTGCCCTGATGGTCAGGGGTGAAGCTTTCTTT.

The chain is built from TRBV23-1 and TRBJ2-7, with 9 bases identical to TRBD2. TRBV23-1 is an ORF, and what it does is uncertain. The trim removed 3 bases at V and 5 bases at J, leaving 14 bases unmatched. The CDR3 is 17 amino acids. CDR3 sequence reads: CASSHPRKLTSGHEQYF. In DNA, the CDR3 is TGCGCCAGCAGTCATCCCCGTAAATTGACTAGCGGCCACGAGCAGTACTTC.

The chain carries TRBV1 and TRBJ2-7; the D call of TRBD1 is as the table states it, not checked on the DNA. TRBV1 is termed a pseudogene. The CDR3 runs 15 residues. The CDR3 coding sequence is TGCACCAGCAGCCAATACAGGGAATGTTCCTACGAGCAGTACTTC. Amino acid sequence: CTSSQYRECSYEQYF.

V usage is TRBV7-9 and J usage is TRBJ2-5; D possibly corresponds to TRBD1 (6 bases). Trimming removed 5 bases from V and 5 bases from J, with 15 bases in between. Per germline, CDR1 SEHNR and CDR2 FQNEAQ (reference sequence). The CDR3 contains 14 residues. The CDR3 region has the DNA TGTGCCAGCAGCCCACAGGGAAGGGAGGAGACCCAGTACTTC. Encoded protein: CASSPQGREETQYF. Full variable domain (remainder filled in from reference TRBV7-9 and TRBJ2-5): DTGVSQNPRHKITKRGQNVTFRCDPISEHNRLYWYRQTLGQGPEFLTYFQNEAQLEKSRLLSDRFSAERPKGSFSTLEIQRTEQGDSAMYLCASSPQGREETQYFGPGTRLLVL.

The chain has TRBV14 and TRBJ2-7; the D is unclear. V gave up 6 bases and J gave up 0 bases, with 12 bases separating them. The germline V gene has CDR1 SGHDN and CDR2 FVKESK. The CDR3 totals 14 residues. This chain's CDR3 is CASSHSLSSYEQYF. In nucleotides, the CDR3 is TGTGCCAGCAGTCACTCGTTGAGCTCCTACGAGCAGTACTTC.

The chain joins TRBV6-2 or TRBV6-3 to TRBJ2-3; D perhaps matches TRBD1 (5 bases). The CDR3 totals 15 residues. Trimming pared 6 bases from V and 0 bases from J, leaving 13 bases between. Germline CDR1 is MNHEY and CDR2 is SVGEGT. Here the CDR3 DNA reads TGTGCCAGCAGCCCCGTAGGGGCTAGCACAGATACGCAGTATTTT. The encoded protein is CASSPVGASTDTQYF.

J is TRBJ2-7 and V is TRBV19; D may be TRBD1 (6 bases). This CDR3 contains 14 residues. Germline CDR1 and CDR2: LNHDA and SQIVND (reference sequence). With 6 bases removed from V and 1 base from J, the gap between germline ends came to 13 bases. The CDR3 region has the DNA TGTGCCAGTAGAGTCGGCAGGGGATCCTACGAGCAGTACTTC. Translated, it gives CASRVGRGSYEQYF.

This rearrangement joins TRBV28 to TRBJ2-1; 8 positions match TRBD1. This CDR3 spans 12 amino acids. Trimming at V came to 9 bases and at J to 9 bases, leaving 7 bases not matched to a gene. The germline V gene has CDR1 MDHEN and CDR2 SYDVKM. CDR3 amino acids: CASHSGGGEQFF. DNA of the CDR3: TGTGCCAGTCATTCAGGGGGCGGTGAGCAGTTCTTC.

V gene TRBV28 combines with J gene TRBJ2-5, with D perhaps matching TRBD1 (6 bases). V gave up 5 bases and J gave up 5 bases, with 12 bases separating them. The CDR3 has 13 amino acids. Germline CDR1 reads MDHEN; CDR2 reads SYDVKM. Here the CDR3 DNA reads TGTGCCAGCAGTCCAGGGGCCTGGGAGACCCAGTACTTC. Translated, it gives CASSPGAWETQYF.

The rearrangement links TRBV15 to TRBJ2-5; D is perhaps TRBD2 (7 bases). The CDR3 has 18 residues. CDR1 and CDR2 (germline): LNHNV, YYDKDF (reference sequence). V was shortened by 3 bases and J by 4 bases, with 24 bases between the two germline ends. The CDR3 spells CATSSLLAGGLGGETQYF. Written as DNA, the CDR3 is TGTGCCACCAGCAGTCTCCTCGCCGGGGGGCTGGGCGGAGAGACCCAGTACTTC.

The sample holds a few counts of this clone. The CDR3 bases are TGTGCCAGCAGCTTAGGGACAGGGTATACCAAAAACATTCAGTACTTC. Amino acid sequence: CASSLGTGYTKNIQYF. V and J are TRBV7-3 and TRBJ2-4; 9 bases match TRBD1. After removal of 2 bases from V and 2 bases from J, the junction contained 4 bases not matched to a gene. The germline gives CDR1 SGHTA, CDR2 FQGTGA. This CDR3 is built from 16 residues.

The V and J genes are TRBV5-6 and TRBJ1-5, with D possibly being TRBD1 (5 bases). The CDR3 is 14 amino acids. The germline V gene encodes CDR1 SGHDT and CDR2 YYEEEE. Trimming shortened V by 1 base and J by 4 bases, and 9 bases separated the two germline ends. The CDR3 here is CASSLKGNNQPQHF. DNA for the CDR3: TGTGCCAGCAGCTTGAAGGGGAATAATCAGCCCCAGCATTTT. The whole variable domain, filled in from reference TRBV5-6 and TRBJ1-5, reads DAGVTQSPTHLIKTRGQQVTLRCSPKSGHDTVSWYQQALGQGPQFIFQYYEEEERQRGNFPDRFSGHQFPNYSSELNVNALLLGDSALYLCASSLKGNNQPQHFGDGTRLSIL.

The chain combines TRBV29-1 with TRBJ1-2; 7 nucleotides line up with TRBD1. The CDR3 runs to 14 residues. The germline CDR1 and CDR2 sequences are SQVTM and ANQGSEA. Trimming took 6 bases from V and 0 from J; bases not matched to a gene: 7. CDR3 coding DNA: TGCAGCGTGGTTTCAGGGGGTACTAACTATGGCTACACCTTC. Amino acid sequence: CSVVSGGTNYGYTF. Full variable domain (outside the CDR3, taken from reference TRBV29-1 and TRBJ1-2): SAVISQKPSRDICQRGTSLTIQCQVDSQVTMMFWYRQQPGQSLTLIATANQGSEATYESGFVIDKFPISRPNLTFSTLTVSNMSPEDSSIYLCSVVSGGTNYGYTFGSGTRLTVV.

This sequence joins TRBV18 and TRBJ1-5, with 8 positions matching TRBD1. Germline values: CDR1 KGHSH, CDR2 LQKENI. This CDR3 spans 14 amino acids. Trimming cost V 6 bases and J 0 bases; bases outside gene matches: 1. The CDR3 DNA reads TGTGCCAGCTCGGGACAGGTTAGCAATCAGCCCCAGCATTTT. It is translated as CASSGQVSNQPQHF.

The V call is TRBV28, the J call TRBJ2-7, with D possibly being TRBD2 (5 bases). The V gene's germline CDR1 is MDHEN and CDR2 SYDVKM. Trimming removed 6 bases at V and 4 bases at J, with 19 bases between. This CDR3 has 15 residues. This chain's CDR3 is CASSLRGWQRYEQYF. CDR3 bases: TGTGCCAGCAGCCTTCGGGGTTGGCAGAGATACGAGCAGTACTTC.

This sequence joins TRBV4-1 and TRBJ1-5; D possibly corresponds to TRBD1 (5 bases). Deletions cut 1 base from V and 3 bases from J, with 7 bases between. The CDR3 is 14 residues long. Germline V gives CDR1 MGHRA, CDR2 YSYEKL. The DNA for the CDR3 is TGCGCCAGCAGCCAAGGACAGACCAATCAGCCCCAGCATTTT. Protein product: CASSQGQTNQPQHF.

The rearrangement links TRBV6-2 or TRBV6-3 to TRBJ2-4; D is perhaps TRBD2 (6 bases). The CDR3 totals 16 residues. V dropped 4 bases and J dropped 0 bases, with 13 bases sitting between them. Germline assignment: CDR1 MNHEY and CDR2 SVGEGT. CDR3 nucleotide sequence: TGTGCCAGCAGTTCCGGGGGACCGTTAGCCAAAAACATTCAGTACTTC. Protein product: CASSSGGPLAKNIQYF.